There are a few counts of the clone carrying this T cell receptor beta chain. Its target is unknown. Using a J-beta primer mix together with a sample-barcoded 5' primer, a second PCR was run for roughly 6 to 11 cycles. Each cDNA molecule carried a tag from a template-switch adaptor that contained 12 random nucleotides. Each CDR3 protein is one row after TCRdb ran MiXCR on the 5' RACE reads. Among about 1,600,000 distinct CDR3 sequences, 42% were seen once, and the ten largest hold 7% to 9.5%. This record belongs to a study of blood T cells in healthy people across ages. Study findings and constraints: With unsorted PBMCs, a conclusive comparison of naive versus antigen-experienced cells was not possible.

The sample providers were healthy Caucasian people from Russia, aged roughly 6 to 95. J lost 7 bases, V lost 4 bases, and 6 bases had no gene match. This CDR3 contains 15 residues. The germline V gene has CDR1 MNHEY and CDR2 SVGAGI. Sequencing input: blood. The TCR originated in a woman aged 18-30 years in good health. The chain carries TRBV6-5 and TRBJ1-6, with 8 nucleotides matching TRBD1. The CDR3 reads CASSSPGQDNSPLHF. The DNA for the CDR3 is TGTGCCAGCAGTTCCCCGGGACAGGACAATTCACCCCTCCACTTT.